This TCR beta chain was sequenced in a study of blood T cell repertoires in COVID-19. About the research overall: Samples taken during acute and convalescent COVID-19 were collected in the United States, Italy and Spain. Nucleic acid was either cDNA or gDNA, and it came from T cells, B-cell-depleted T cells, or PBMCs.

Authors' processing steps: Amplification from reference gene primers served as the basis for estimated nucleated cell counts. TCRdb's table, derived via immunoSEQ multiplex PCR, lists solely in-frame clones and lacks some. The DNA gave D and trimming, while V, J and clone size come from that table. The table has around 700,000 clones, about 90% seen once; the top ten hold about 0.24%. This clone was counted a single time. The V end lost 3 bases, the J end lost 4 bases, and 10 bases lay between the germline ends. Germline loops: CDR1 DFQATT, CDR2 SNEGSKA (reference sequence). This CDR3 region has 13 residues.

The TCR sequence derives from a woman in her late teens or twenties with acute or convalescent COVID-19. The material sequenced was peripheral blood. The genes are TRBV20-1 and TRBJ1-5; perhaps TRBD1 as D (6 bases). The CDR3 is CSASYQGNQPQHF. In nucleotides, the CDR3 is TGCAGTGCTAGTTATCAGGGGAATCAGCCCCAGCATTTT.